This T cell receptor beta chain comes out of a study of neurological immune-mediated disorders. Study-wide results and caveats: TCR-beta repertoires seemed private in all groups, with no expanded CDR3 amino acid sequences shared. HTLV-1-associated myelopathy had the most TCR clonal expansion, whereas multiple sclerosis had the least (lower than in healthy controls).

Trimming removed 6 bases from V and 2 bases from J; junction bases left unmatched: 6. The CDR3 is 15 residues long. Time point reported: technical triplicate 3. The sorted libraries started from about a million CD4+ or CD8+ T cells. Synthesis of cDNA was carried out by template-switch 5'RACE. The reaction used 10-nucleotide random UMIs. In TCRdb, the 5' RACE reads were re-called with MiXCR into one record per CDR3 protein. The sample lists some 30,000 distinct CDR3 sequences; about 17% were seen once. In its sample, this clonotype was seen many times. The target antigen is unknown. The sequencing sample was made of CD4+ T cells from blood. This sequence originates from a female donor with HTLV-1-associated myelopathy (HAM/TSP). The rearrangement joins TRBV12-3 or TRBV12-4 to TRBJ2-7, with 11 positions matching TRBD2. CDR3 protein: CASRAGLAEAYEQYF. CDR3 nucleotides: TGTGCCAGCAGAGCGGGACTAGCGGAAGCCTACGAGCAGTACTTC.